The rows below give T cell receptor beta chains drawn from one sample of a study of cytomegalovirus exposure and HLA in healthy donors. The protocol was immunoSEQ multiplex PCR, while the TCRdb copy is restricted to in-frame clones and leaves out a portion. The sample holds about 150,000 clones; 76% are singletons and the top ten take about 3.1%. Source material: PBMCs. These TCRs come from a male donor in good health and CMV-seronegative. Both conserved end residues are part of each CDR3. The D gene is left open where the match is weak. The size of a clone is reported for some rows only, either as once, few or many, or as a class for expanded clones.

CASTSSGGAGETQYF | TGTGCCAGCACCTCTAGCGGGGGGGCGGGGGAGACCCAGTACTTC | TRBD2 | TRBV28 | . | TRBJ2-5
CASSIKNEQFF | TGTGCCAGTAGCATCAAAAATGAGCAGTTCTTC | . | TRBV6-6 | . | TRBJ2-1
CASSPPGQDTQYF | TGTGCCAGCAGCCCACCCGGACAGGATACGCAGTATTTT | . | TRBV6-4 | . | TRBJ2-3
CASRSGGFNQPQHF | TGTGCCAGCAGGTCGGGGGGGTTCAATCAGCCCCAGCATTTT | . | TRBV6-5 | . | TRBJ1-5
CASSQDPNVGSSYEQYF | TGTGCCAGCAGCCAAGATCCCAATGTGGGGAGCTCCTACGAGCAGTACTTC | . | TRBV4-2 | . | TRBJ2-7
CATSARSYQETQYF | TGTGCCACCAGCGCGAGGTCATACCAAGAGACCCAGTACTTC | . | TRBV15 | . | TRBJ2-5
CASSPTLDRGPLDGYTF | TGTGCCAGCAGCCCCACCCTAGACAGGGGGCCTTTAGATGGCTACACCTTC | TRBD1 | TRBV5-6 | . | TRBJ1-2
CASSTGTTSEQYF | TGTGCCAGCAGCACTGGGACTACTAGCGAGCAGTACTTC | TRBD2 | TRBV7-3 | few | TRBJ2-7
CAWSVSTRRDHNEQFF | TGTGCCTGGAGTGTATCGACTAGAAGGGACCACAATGAGCAGTTCTTC | . | TRBV30 | . | TRBJ2-1
CASRAGLAGRLYEQYF | TGTGCCAGCAGGGCGGGACTAGCGGGGAGGCTGTACGAGCAGTACTTC | TRBD2 | TRBV28 | . | TRBJ2-7
CASRFSLPGGYEQYF | TGTGCCAGCAGGTTTTCGTTGCCAGGGGGCTACGAGCAGTACTTC | TRBD1 | TRBV2 | once | TRBJ2-7
CATSRDDPSGGNEQFF | TGTGCCACCAGCAGAGATGACCCTAGCGGGGGCAATGAGCAGTTCTTC | TRBD2 | TRBV15 | few | TRBJ2-1
CAISDPDRGDGGYTF | TGTGCCATCAGCGATCCGGACAGGGGTGATGGTGGCTACACCTTC | TRBD1 | TRBV10-3 | . | TRBJ1-2
CASSVGASGTLNTGELFF | TGTGCCAGCAGCGTAGGGGCTAGCGGGACCCTGAACACCGGGGAGCTGTTTTTT | TRBD2 | TRBV9 | few | TRBJ2-2
CASRYTTREEAQYF | TGCGCCAGCCGCTACACGACTAGAGAAGAGGCCCAGTACTTC | . | TRBV5-1 | . | TRBJ2-5
CASSLQGRGYTF | TGTGCCAGCAGCCTACAGGGGAGAGGCTACACCTTC | TRBD1 | TRBV11-1 | . | TRBJ1-2
CAWRPPTGEAYGYTF | TGTGCCTGGAGACCCCCGACAGGGGAGGCCTATGGCTACACCTTC | TRBD1 | TRBV30 | . | TRBJ1-2
CASSSPAGVWGNTQYF | TGTGCCAGCAGCTCCCCAGCGGGAGTTTGGGGAAATACGCAGTATTTT | TRBD2 | TRBV7-3 | . | TRBJ2-3
CASSRSGNGYTF | TGTGCCAGCAGTCGATCGGGGAATGGCTACACCTTC | . | TRBV27 | . | TRBJ1-2
CASSLAGGGDEQYF | TGCGCCAGCAGCTTAGCGGGAGGCGGGGACGAGCAGTACTTC | TRBD2 | TRBV5-1 | once | TRBJ2-7
CASSQDGAGGYYEQYF | TGCGCCAGCAGCCAAGATGGGGCAGGGGGTTACTACGAGCAGTACTTC | TRBD1 | TRBV4-1 | . | TRBJ2-7
CASRKGGSGPYEQYF | TGTGCCAGCAGAAAAGGGGGCAGCGGCCCCTACGAGCAGTACTTC | TRBD1 | TRBV6-5 | . | TRBJ2-7
CAIRETGVDIGSGANVLTF | TGTGCCATCAGGGAAACAGGGGTCGACATAGGCTCTGGGGCCAACGTCCTGACTTTC | TRBD1 | TRBV10-3 | few | TRBJ2-6
CASSRSQVNTEAFF | TGTGCCAGCAGCCGAAGTCAGGTGAACACTGAAGCTTTCTTT | . | TRBV7-9 | . | TRBJ1-1
CASSEGRGVSGTEAFF | TGTGCCAGCAGTGAAGGCAGGGGAGTATCGGGCACTGAAGCTTTCTTT | . | TRBV2 | . | TRBJ1-1
CASSAETGTEAFF | TGTGCCAGCAGTGCCGAGACAGGGACTGAAGCTTTCTTT | TRBD1 | TRBV2 | . | TRBJ1-1
CAIGPEANYGYTF | TGTGCCATCGGGCCCGAAGCTAACTATGGCTACACCTTC | . | TRBV10-3 | . | TRBJ1-2
CASSLLGGIAYEQYF | TGTGCCAGCTCACTACTCGGGGGAATTGCCTACGAGCAGTACTTC | . | TRBV18 | . | TRBJ2-7
CASSPDRTATNEKLFF | TGTGCCAGCTCACCGGACAGGACAGCAACTAATGAAAAACTGTTTTTT | TRBD1 | TRBV18 | once | TRBJ1-4
CASSYYSGTRNTEAFF | TGTGCCAGCAGTTACTACTCGGGGACACGGAACACTGAAGCTTTCTTT | . | TRBV6-5 | few | TRBJ1-1
CASSFGRAAGNTIYF | TGTGCCAGCAGTTTTGGTCGCGCGGCTGGAAACACCATATATTTT | . | TRBV27 | . | TRBJ1-3
CASSATRASSYEQYF | TGTGCCAGCAGTGCCACCAGGGCCTCATCCTACGAGCAGTACTTC | . | TRBV6-5 | few | TRBJ2-7
CASSLVVRGNSPLHF | TGTGCCAGCAGCTTAGTCGTAAGGGGTAATTCACCCCTCCACTTT | . | TRBV7-2 | . | TRBJ1-6
CASSQVGQDYEQYF | TGCGCCAGCAGCCAAGTGGGACAGGACTACGAGCAGTACTTC | TRBD1 | TRBV4-1 | . | TRBJ2-7
CASSLAESPYEQYF | TGTGCCAGCAGCTTGGCCGAGTCGCCGTACGAGCAGTACTTC | . | TRBV5-6 | . | TRBJ2-7
CASSQEGAGTYEQYF | TGCGCCAGCAGCCAAGAAGGCGCAGGTACCTACGAGCAGTACTTC | . | TRBV4-1 | . | TRBJ2-7
CASSRDSYGYTF | TGTGCCAGCAGTCGGGACAGCTATGGCTACACCTTC | TRBD1 | TRBV2 | . | TRBJ1-2
CSVEEGSGETQYF | TGCAGCGTTGAGGAGGGGAGCGGAGAGACCCAGTACTTC | . | TRBV29-1 | few | TRBJ2-5
CSVEDIAGSSYNEQFF | TGCAGCGTTGAAGACATAGCGGGTTCCTCCTACAATGAGCAGTTCTTC | TRBD2 | TRBV29-1 | . | TRBJ2-1
CASSPPDRGTIGELFF | TGTGCCAGCTCACCTCCGGACAGGGGGACTATCGGGGAGCTGTTTTTT | TRBD1 | TRBV18 | . | TRBJ2-2
CAISSDRVAGNTIYF | TGTGCCATCAGTTCGGACAGGGTGGCTGGAAACACCATATATTTT | TRBD1 | TRBV10-3 | few | TRBJ1-3
CASSPYDISGNTIYF | TGTGCCAGCAGCCCCTACGATATCTCTGGAAACACCATATATTTT | . | TRBV7-2 | . | TRBJ1-3
CASSGLAGANVLTF | TGTGCCAGCAGTGGACTAGCTGGGGCCAACGTCCTGACTTTC | TRBD2 | TRBV6-5 | few | TRBJ2-6
CASGLRVGHYEQYF | TGTGCCAGCGGTTTGCGGGTCGGTCACTACGAGCAGTACTTC | . | TRBV27 | . | TRBJ2-7
CASSLYGGSSVDTQYF | TGTGCCAGCAGCTTATATGGCGGGAGTAGTGTAGATACGCAGTATTTT | TRBD2 | TRBV7-9 | once | TRBJ2-3
CASSEGTGEGNTIYF | TGTGCCAGCAGTGAAGGGACAGGTGAAGGAAACACCATATATTTT | TRBD1 | TRBV6-4 | . | TRBJ1-3
CASTRGLTDYGYTF | TGTGCCAGTACCCGAGGATTAACCGACTATGGCTACACCTTC | . | TRBV19 | . | TRBJ1-2
CASWPRLPDSPLHF | TGTGCCAGCTGGCCCCGACTCCCCGATTCACCCCTCCACTTT | . | TRBV2 | . | TRBJ1-6
CASREDRASSRVGYEQYF | TGTGCCAGCAGGGAGGACAGGGCGTCTTCCAGGGTGGGGTACGAGCAGTACTTC | TRBD1 | TRBV28 | few | TRBJ2-7
CASNLGETQYF | TGTGCCAGCAACCTCGGGGAGACCCAGTACTTC | . | TRBV5-4 | . | TRBJ2-5
CASSPGPGRASGIYNEQFF | TGTGCCAGCAGCCCCGGGCCCGGTAGGGCTAGCGGGATTTACAATGAGCAGTTCTTC | TRBD2 | TRBV7-3 | . | TRBJ2-1
CASSLGQGFSYEQYF | TGTGCCAGCAGCTTGGGACAGGGATTTTCTTACGAGCAGTACTTC | TRBD1 | TRBV5-6 | . | TRBJ2-7
CSVELGHSYNEQFF | TGCAGCGTTGAATTGGGACATTCCTACAATGAGCAGTTCTTC | . | TRBV29-1 | . | TRBJ2-1
CASSLRGYTEAFF | TGTGCCAGCAGTCTCAGGGGTTACACTGAAGCTTTCTTT | . | TRBV6-5 | . | TRBJ1-1
CASSRTGYQETQYF | TGTGCCAGCAGCCGGACAGGGTACCAAGAGACCCAGTACTTC | TRBD1 | TRBV7-2 | . | TRBJ2-5
CASSFPGATEAFF | TGTGCCAGCAGCTTCCCAGGGGCCACTGAAGCTTTCTTT | . | TRBV11-3 | . | TRBJ1-1
CASGTGMGTEELFF | TGTGCCAGCGGGACAGGAATGGGCACCGAGGAGCTGTTTTTT | TRBD1 | TRBV25-1 | . | TRBJ2-2